The sequence of this TCR beta chain was determined in a study of PD-1 blockade in mismatch repair-deficient tumors. Across the whole study: Patients had about 13 mismatch repair-deficient cancer types and were previously treated and progressing.

Repertoires were generated with immunoSEQ multiplex PCR, while TCRdb's copy carries only in-frame clones and drops some. The sample records about 49,000 clones, approximately 80% being singletons. Notes on the study in general: Tumor-resident clones, often undetectable pretreatment in blood, expanded then contracted after pembrolizumab.

The CDR3 loop spans 14 amino acids. The ends were cut back, 2 bases at V and 2 bases at J, with 9 bases in the middle. CDR1 is SEHNR, CDR2 FQNEAQ, per germline (reference sequence). This clone has a handful of counts. Its target is unknown. The receptor was isolated from an adult with mismatch repair-deficient cancer. Sample: PBMCs, taken before pembrolizumab treatment. The genes are TRBV7-9 and TRBJ1-2; a possible D gene is TRBD1 (6 bases). The CDR3 DNA sequence: TGTGCCAGCAGCTTATGGACAGAGAACTATGGCTACACCTTC. This codes for CASSLWTENYGYTF.